Given below is one TCR beta chain in context. The sample comes from a study of blood T cell repertoires in COVID-19. Overall study: The United States, Italy and Spain provided the acute and convalescent COVID-19 samples.

Source study methods: Amplification with reference gene primers provided the estimates of nucleated cell counts. The protocol was immunoSEQ multiplex PCR, while the TCRdb copy is restricted to in-frame clones and leaves out a portion. V and J calls plus clone size are reproduced from that table; the DNA served to infer D and trimming. The sample contains approximately 150,000 clones, around four fifths of which appear only once. Trimming pared 2 bases from V and 7 bases from J, leaving 8 bases between. The CDR3 runs to 13 residues. Germline CDR1 KGHSH, CDR2 LQKENI. The V gene is TRBV18, the J gene TRBJ2-2; D is unclear. This clonotype was sampled from a woman in her 70s who had recovered from COVID-19. Specimen: peripheral blood. For the CDR3, the DNA is TGTGCCAGCTCACCAGTGGCGGACGGGGAGCTGTTTTTT. Its protein product is CASSPVADGELFF.